The present T cell receptor (beta chain) was sequenced within a study of cytomegalovirus exposure and HLA in healthy donors (dated by TCRdb to the late 2010s). In terms of the full investigation: According to an earlier analysis of 587 of the donors, 150 million to 200 million T cells yielded roughly 100 million unique TCR beta sequences and approximately 280 Gb of sequence data. Along with the approximately 650-subject first cohort, a separate validation cohort of more than 90 different subjects was used. The study was designed to test whether signatures of past pathogen exposure could be identified by cataloging public T cell receptors. To predict cytomegalovirus infection status, the study combined high-throughput TCR immunosequencing, statistical association of individual TCRs with disease status, and machine learning. All discovery cohort repertoires had been generated using a single sequencing platform. Rather than using new phenotypic data, the later analysis identified candidate immune exposures from TCR beta sequences and from how often those sequences occurred across donors. Of the approximately 400 genotyped donors, 81% fell in the genetic ancestry cluster associated with self-reported Caucasian donors. An early release covering about 600 HLA-typed donors comprised roughly 300 gigabases of sequencing data and about 90 million unique TCR sequences. Class I and class II HLA loci were covered by the typing at four-digit resolution. A later analysis re-analyzed previously published TCR beta repertoires from 600 to 850 donors and added high-resolution HLA genotyping to study TCR occurrence patterns. Alongside the repertoire data, information on donor age, sex, ethnicity and CMV serostatus was compiled. In an earlier analysis of 587 of the donors, high-throughput TCR beta sequencing was used to judge whether each TCR beta V gene segment behaved as functional or pseudogenic. Among roughly 400 genotyped donors of the cohort, an average of about 220,000 unique TCR beta nucleotide sequences was sequenced per donor, of which approximately 18% were non-productive. Four or five DR-DQ haplotypes were handled as single units for association and clustering because linkage in the cohort was strong. Using immunosequencing, the study profiled T cell repertoires from about 650 subjects and related those repertoires to cytomegalovirus serostatus. The number of donors typed differed by locus, with 629-630 for A, B, C, DRB1 and DQB1, 522 for DQA1, about 610 for DPA1, and approximately 470 for DPB1. A later genetic analysis took genome-wide SNP genotypes for about 60% of the roughly 670 donors and used that subset as a discovery cohort.

The cohort comprised several hundred healthy bone marrow donors. At the time of sampling, all cohort members were nominally healthy, though unrecorded immune exposures were likely present. The donor was CMV seronegative and belonged to the group of 352 seronegative cohort members. Every donor gave a peripheral blood sample, and the peripheral blood mononuclear cells from that sample were used for TCR beta sequencing. Genomic DNA extraction from the blood cell samples was performed with the Qiagen DNeasy Blood Extraction Kit. The CDR3 runs 15 residues from the cysteine to the phenylalanine. The entry retains the CDR3 DNA only, 45 bases that are in frame from base 1. V is reduced by 8 bases and J by 0 bases, leaving a spacing of 14 bases between them. The germline V gene specifies MNHNS as CDR1 and SASEGT as CDR2. The full study reports these points: Most CMV-associated TCR beta chains appeared to be HLA-restricted in a later analysis, and the HLA associations seemed to be driven largely by CMV exposure. Some IMGT-functional V segments, including TRBV6-2 and TRBV6-3, could not be told apart with the 87-base-pair reads, so those segments were excluded. HLA typing was unavailable for some donors at each locus, so association tests used only the typed subset. Strong co-occurrence of HLA alleles, especially DR and DQ, made assigning TCR associations to individual alleles difficult. In a later analysis, 15,000 to 20,000 TCR beta sequences were associated with specific HLA alleles at a false discovery rate of 0.05. The cohort was sequenced for TCR beta chains only, and without alpha or paired-chain data the features that could be detected were limited. In a later analysis, several top co-occurrence clusters were reported to appear linked to parvovirus B19, influenza, CMV and Epstein-Barr virus. V-gene and J-gene trimming of TCR beta chains was associated with a missense DCLRE1C variant in a later genetic analysis, and the association was replicated in an independent cohort. While some public TCRs were present in many individuals, most TCR sequences turned up only very rarely across donors. Three of the identified cytomegalovirus-associated TCR beta chains were confirmed in vitro to be specific for cytomegalovirus antigens. The only immune exposure information available for the cohort was CMV serostatus. Correlated functional status among segregating V segments might reflect linkage disequilibrium, but an unknown experimental factor could not be ruled out. In a later analysis, the rate of TCR association differed among HLA loci, with DRB1 alleles having the most associated TCRs and HLA-C alleles having the fewest. In a later analysis, HLA-associated TCR beta chains showed more clonal expansion and lower generation probabilities than non-associated chains that were equally common. The classifier was reported to diagnose cytomegalovirus status with high specificity and sensitivity in both the original and validation cohorts. The sequencing pipeline was judged likely to have produced a cluster of highly shared sequence variants as a technical artifact. In a later genetic analysis, fewer N-insertions in productive TCRs were reported among donors in an Asian-associated ancestry cluster than the roughly 670-donor mean. Because counts were too low, fewer than 20 rarely observed V segments, including chromosome 9 orphons, were excluded from the earlier analysis of around 590 of the donors. In the study, about 150 TCR beta chains were listed as associated with cytomegalovirus. Broadly in line with IMGT annotations, most TCR beta V segments showed up in productive rearrangements about 87% or about 30% of the time in an earlier analysis of a few hundred of the donors. The presence/absence analyses assumed that sequencing depth was roughly uniform across donors, and that assumption may not be true. According to the authors, the approach could potentially be generalized to other disease states and immunological phenotypes. A further reported finding was that TCR beta sequences accurately predicted the HLA-A and HLA-B alleles for most subjects in the first cohort.

This clone has only a few counts. Its antigen is unknown. One base away there is no much larger clone; base qualities are not given. Library preparation was by the immunoSEQ multiplex PCR assay. For the multiplex PCR, a mixture combining 60 forward primers for TCR Vbeta segments and 13 reverse primers for TCR Jbeta segments was used. The CDR3 region of rearranged TCR beta genes was amplified from genomic DNA with a multiplex PCR assay. On the Illumina HiSeq System, the amplified TCR beta libraries were sequenced as 87-base-pair reads. Regarding the original processing steps: In a later analysis, 77 million or so unique TCR beta chains were counted across the roughly 700 repertoires, and around 10 million of these chains were shared by at least two donors. Raw reads were error-corrected and collapsed into unique sequences by a nearest-neighbor algorithm in which closely related sequences were merged to remove PCR and sequencing errors. Alignment of CDR3 sequences to IMGT reference sequences was used to assign V, D and J gene segments. For a sequence to be retained, at least a six-nucleotide match to both a V gene segment and a J gene segment was required. Rearrangements were classified as productive when the CDR3 lacked stop codons and remained in frame with V and J, and all other rearrangements were classified as non-productive. CDR3 was defined by IMGT convention, running from the second conserved V-encoded cysteine to the conserved J-encoded phenylalanine. In an earlier analysis of some 550 of the donors, sequences lacking an unambiguous match to a single V gene segment were excluded. In an earlier analysis of a few hundred of the donors, V segments were called functional above 56.7% productive rearrangements and were called segregating when the between-donor standard deviation exceeded 5%. To diagnose cytomegalovirus status from the catalog of TCR beta chain sequences, a statistical classification framework was built. In a later analysis, V and J genes were assigned by comparing TCR nucleotide sequences against IMGT/GENE-DB human TR gene sequences. Using the TCRdist pipeline, a later analysis assigned CDR3 sequences along with most-parsimonious VDJ recombination scenarios. In a later analysis, each TCR beta chain was defined by its CDR3 amino acid sequence together with its V-gene family, and reads without a unique V-gene family were excluded. A later analysis removed nearly 600 highly shared, low-generation-probability nucleotide sequences to deal with suspected cross-contamination and a sequencing artifact. A later analysis calculated a clonal expansion index for each public chain from normalized within-repertoire ranks of inferred template counts. In a later analysis, generation probabilities were computed using a VDJ recombination model fitted to out-of-frame rearrangements, and the results were checked against IGoR. In a later analysis, TCR-TCR, TCR-HLA and TCR-CMV co-occurrence was scored with hypergeometric tests, and a repertoire-size bias correction was applied to TCR pairs. False discovery rates were estimated in a later analysis by permuting HLA or CMV assignments 20 times. In a later analysis, co-occurring TCRs were grouped with DBSCAN, and TCRdist sequence similarity was added when clustering was performed within HLA-allele-positive subsets. For co-occurrence clustering, repertoires with fewer than 30,000 or more than 120,000 public chains were excluded, along with five or six repertoires with anomalous nucleotide sharing. TCRdb carries this immuneACCESS record with in-frame sequences only. Its versions omit some clonotypes, under half of them owing to an unresolved V gene in the studies checked, with the rest unexplained. V and J calls and clone size are given by that table; D and trimming were obtained from the DNA. The sample table records 160,000 or so clones; under 80% of these occur just once. Of the sample, 1.1% to 1.5% falls within the top ten clones.

The rearranged segments are TRBV6-1 and TRBJ1-5; tentative D gene TRBD1, with 5 bases matching. The sequence was collected from a woman between 25 and 40 years old in good health and CMV-seronegative. The sample comprised PBMCs. The nucleotide sequence reads as follows: TGTGCCAGCCGGGGGAGACTCTATAGCAATCAGCCCCAGCATTTT. The resulting protein is CASRGRLYSNQPQHF.